Listed here are 11 T cell receptor beta chains from one sample, sequenced in a study of blood T cell repertoires in COVID-19. Clones were read by immunoSEQ multiplex PCR, and TCRdb kept only the in-frame ones, dropping some. The table has about 300,000 clones, 90% seen once. Sequenced input: peripheral blood. These receptors were collected from a woman under 40 with COVID-19, enrolled during active disease.

The V call is TRBV28, the J call TRBJ1-2, with 9 bases lining up with TRBD1. The CDR3 spans 13 residues. J gave up 5 bases and V 4 bases, and 2 bases lay outside the gene matches. Germline-derived CDR1 and CDR2 are MDHEN and SYDVKM. CDR3 coding DNA: TGTGCCAGCAGTTGGGACAGGGTGTATGGCTACACCTTC. Translating gives CASSWDRVYGYTF.

The sample holds one count of this clone. V gene TRBV2 combines with J gene TRBJ2-5; 10 bases align to TRBD2. The CDR3 runs 15 residues. The trim removed 3 bases at V and 7 bases at J, leaving 8 bases unmatched. Germline V gene lookup returns CDR1 SNHLY and CDR2 FYNNEI. The CDR3 protein is CASSDFLAGAGTQYF. In DNA form, the CDR3 reads TGTGCCAGCAGTGATTTTCTAGCGGGAGCCGGGACCCAGTACTTC.

The rearrangement links TRBV28 to TRBJ2-7; D may be TRBD2 (6 bases). The CDR3 has 14 residues. Germline V gives CDR1 MDHEN, CDR2 SYDVKM. V was shortened by 8 bases and J by 6 bases, with 20 bases between the two germline ends. CDR3 sequence: CASAPEGRFGEQYF. The CDR3 DNA reads TGTGCCAGCGCCCCGGAGGGCCGGTTCGGCGAGCAGTACTTC. Filled out from reference TRBV28 and TRBJ2-7, the complete variable domain reads DVKVTQSSRYLVKRTGEKVFLECVQDMDHENMFWYRQDPGLGLRLIYFSYDVKMKEKGDIPEGYSVSREKKERFSLILESASTNQTSMYLCASAPEGRFGEQYFGPGTRLTVT.

The chain employs TRBV9 and TRBJ2-5; 8 bases line up with TRBD2. Germline CDR1 SGDLS, CDR2 YYNGEE. The CDR3 runs 16 residues. V shed 3 bases, J shed 4 bases, and the junction held 11 bases outside the gene matches. In DNA form, the CDR3 reads TGTGCCAGCAGCGCAGAGGAGACTAGCGACTTAGAGACCCAGTACTTC. This encodes CASSAEETSDLETQYF. Together with reference TRBV9 and TRBJ2-5, the CDR3 gives the full variable domain: DSGVTQTPKHLITATGQRVTLRCSPRSGDLSVYWYQQSLDQGLQFLIQYYNGEERAKGNILERFSAQQFPDLHSELNLSSLELGDSALYFCASSAEETSDLETQYFGPGTRLLVL.

This chain connects TRBV4-1 to TRBJ2-3; 10 positions match TRBD1. CDR1 is MGHRA and CDR2 is YSYEKL in the germline V gene. Trimming at V came to 4 bases and at J to 9 bases, leaving 19 bases not matched to a gene. The CDR3 totals 18 residues. CDR3 nucleotide sequence: TGCGCCAGCAGCCGAAAGAAGTTTGGGACAGGGGATTCCTGGACGCAGTATTTT. This translates into CASSRKKFGTGDSWTQYF.

Comment on this clone: Other DNA sequences in the sample encode the same CDR3. The CDR3 DNA follows: TGTGCCAGCAGTGACTCTGCGGGAGGAAGCACAGATACGCAGTATTTT. Its translation: CASSDSAGGSTDTQYF. This chain links TRBV6-4 with TRBJ2-3; 8 bases align to TRBD2. Germline-derived CDR1 and CDR2 are MRHNA and SNTAGT. The CDR3 length is 16 residues. V trimming: 0 bases; J trimming: 0 bases; junction bases outside the gene matches: 2.

The chain has TRBV4-2 and TRBJ2-7; 8 bases line up with TRBD2. The germline V gene has CDR1 LGHNA and CDR2 YNFKEQ. Trimming took 1 base from V and 7 from J; bases not matched to a gene: 18. There are 18 residues in the CDR3. This CDR3 is CASSQGGSSSGKSYEQYF. CDR3 bases: TGTGCCAGCAGCCAAGGGGGCTCAAGTAGCGGGAAGTCTTATGAGCAGTACTTC.

V and J are TRBV9 and TRBJ1-4; tentatively, D is TRBD1 (5 bases). Trimming removed 6 bases from V and 3 bases from J, with 15 bases in between. The CDR3 is made up of 15 amino acids. Germline loops: CDR1 SGDLS, CDR2 YYNGEE. The CDR3 is CASNPRGVANEKLFF. DNA for the CDR3: TGTGCCAGCAACCCCCGGGGGGTAGCTAATGAAAAACTGTTTTTT.

V is TRBV11-2 and J is TRBJ2-1, with TRBD2 matching over 8 bases. The germline gives CDR1 SGHAT, CDR2 FQNNGV. The CDR3 has 14 amino acids. V shed 5 bases and J 10 bases; nucleotides not matched to a gene: 10. CDR3 DNA: TGTGCCAGCAGCCGCGGGGGGCCTCAGGGGGAGCAGTTCTTC. Its protein is CASSRGGPQGEQFF.

This clone was detected once. Distinct nucleotide sequences in the sample also encode this CDR3. The chain has TRBV28 and TRBJ1-5, with TRBD1 identical over 10 bases. The junction had 2 bases not matched to a gene; V was cut back by 3 bases and J by 6 bases. Germline CDR1 and CDR2: MDHEN and SYDVKM. This CDR3 has 14 residues. CDR3 loop: CASSLTGGFQPQHF. In nucleotides, the CDR3 is TGTGCCAGCAGTTTGACAGGGGGCTTTCAGCCCCAGCATTTT.

V gene TRBV6-6 combines with J gene TRBJ2-7; TRBD2 agrees at 9 bases. The germline gives CDR1 MNHNY, CDR2 SVGAGI (reference sequence). Trimming removed 7 bases from V and 4 bases from J; junction bases left unmatched: 8. This CDR3 comprises 14 residues. The CDR3 bases are TGTGCCAGCAACCTTAGCGGGAGAGGGTACGAGCAGTACTTC. This gives the protein CASNLSGRGYEQYF.